Below are 19 T cell receptor beta chains sequenced from a single sample in a study of human T cells and chemical hapten exposure. TCRdb reanalysed the RACE reads using MiXCR and keeps one entry per CDR3 protein. The sample consists of roughly 92,000 distinct CDR3 sequences, 9.5% to 12% of them appearing once. Noted time point: patch test 2, 6 weeks after DPC sensitization. Treatment meaning: therapeutic diphenylcyclopropenone sensitization with weekly scalp DPC. Sample: whole blood, taken in connection with sensitization to the hapten diphenylcyclopropenone (DPC). These receptors all stem from a woman aged 40 to 50 with alopecia areata. Some clones in this sample may be carry-over from other donors' samples.

This clonotype was recorded at least ten times. The CDR3 coding sequence is TGTGCCAGCAGCTTAAGCCCCGGCGCGGCGGCAAACACCGGGGAGCTGTTTTTT. Its translation: CASSLSPGAAANTGELFF. The chain recombines TRBV7-6 with TRBJ2-2; unclear D gene. Germline lookup yields CDR1 SGHVS and CDR2 FNYEAQ. CDR3 length equals 18 residues. V lost 2 bases and J 2 bases, leaving 18 bases between the germline ends.

In its sample, this clonotype was seen many times. V is TRBV19 and J is TRBJ1-5, with D perhaps TRBD1 (6 bases). Germline loops: CDR1 LNHDA, CDR2 SQIVND (reference sequence). The V end lost 3 bases, the J end lost 3 bases, and 9 bases lay between the germline ends. The CDR3 spans 14 residues. The CDR3 loop reads CASSIYRANQPQHF. DNA for the CDR3: TGTGCCAGTAGTATCTACAGGGCCAATCAGCCCCAGCATTTT.

There are many counts of this clonotype. The chain uses TRBV20-1 and TRBJ2-7, with 7 bases that match TRBD1. This CDR3 contains 14 residues. The trim removed 4 bases at V and 3 bases at J, leaving 9 bases unmatched. The V gene's germline CDR1 is DFQATT and CDR2 SNEGSKA (reference sequence). As DNA, the CDR3 is TGCAGTGCTATGAGGCAGGGGGTGTACTACGAGCAGTACTTC. Protein: CSAMRQGVYYEQYF.

V gene TRBV6-2 or TRBV6-3 combines with J gene TRBJ2-1; 14 positions agree with TRBD2. Germline V gene lookup returns CDR1 MNHEY and CDR2 SVGEGT. The CDR3 has 17 residues. Trimming took 2 bases from V and 4 from J; bases not matched to a gene: 4. CDR3 DNA: TGTGCCAGCAGTTACGGTGGGACTAGCGGGAGTTACAATGAGCAGTTCTTC. Translating gives CASSYGGTSGSYNEQFF.

The V call is TRBV18, the J call TRBJ2-7; D perhaps matches TRBD1 (6 bases). From germline, CDR1 is KGHSH and CDR2 LQKENI. The CDR3 runs to 14 residues. The V end was cut by 0 bases, the J end by 5 bases, with 11 bases between. The CDR3 nucleotides are TGTGCCAGCTCACCACCAACAGGGTCCCACGAGCAGTACTTC. It codes for CASSPPTGSHEQYF.

At least ten counts were recorded for this clonotype. This sequence joins TRBV6-2 or TRBV6-3 and TRBJ2-7; D unresolved. Looked up from germline, CDR1 is MNHEY and CDR2 is SVGEGT. V was cut by 5 bases and J by 0 bases, with 11 bases left in between. The CDR3 totals 14 residues. The CDR3 loop reads CASSNTGFSYEQYF. The CDR3 DNA reads as TGTGCCAGCAGTAACACCGGTTTCTCCTACGAGCAGTACTTC.

This clonotype was observed many times. CDR3: CASSLKGYSNQPQHF. DNA of the CDR3: TGTGCCAGCAGTTTAAAAGGGTATAGCAATCAGCCCCAGCATTTT. The chain uses TRBV27 and TRBJ1-5; D call uncertain. Per germline, CDR1 MNHEY and CDR2 SMNVEV (reference sequence). Trimming removed 2 bases at V and 0 bases at J, with 8 bases between. This CDR3 spans 15 amino acids.

This clonotype was observed a handful of times. The chain recombines TRBV6-2 or TRBV6-3 with TRBJ2-5; no reliable D call. The length of the CDR3 is 14 residues. Germline-derived CDR1 and CDR2 are MNHEY and SVGEGT. V was clipped by 3 bases and J by 0 bases, with 8 bases between them. The CDR3 bases are TGTGCCAGCAGTTATTTGACGGACCAAGAGACCCAGTACTTC. Its translation: CASSYLTDQETQYF.

The rearrangement links TRBV11-2 to TRBJ2-1, with 7 bases identical to TRBD1. Germline CDR1 reads SGHAT; CDR2 reads FQNNGV. Trimming at V came to 5 bases and at J to 9 bases, leaving 10 bases not matched to a gene. There are 14 residues in the CDR3. CDR3: CASSPPGTEIEQFF. CDR3 nucleotides: TGTGCCAGCAGCCCCCCCGGGACAGAAATTGAGCAGTTCTTC.

This clonotype has more than one count but fewer than ten. The J gene is TRBJ2-2, the V gene TRBV2; 9 bases are shared with TRBD1. The CDR3 covers 15 residues. CDR1 SNHLY and CDR2 FYNNEI come from the germline V gene. Germline trimming cut 6 bases from V and 3 bases from J; bases unmatched to any gene: 5. The CDR3 coding sequence is TGTGCCAGCAGACAGGACAGGGGCTACACCGGGGAGCTGTTTTTT. Protein: CASRQDRGYTGELFF.

This chain connects TRBV4-3 to TRBJ2-4; a weak D match, TRBD1 (6 bases). Deletions cut 0 bases from V and 1 base from J, with 13 bases between. CDR3 length equals 17 residues. Germline assignment: CDR1 LGHNA and CDR2 YSLEER. The CDR3 DNA is TGCGCCAGCAGCCAAGACAGGGGTTGGGGGGCCAAAAACATTCAGTACTTC. Translating gives CASSQDRGWGAKNIQYF.

This clonotype was found many times. The chain uses TRBV10-3 and TRBJ1-1, with TRBD1 matching 7 bases. The CDR3 extends over 18 amino acids. Germline CDR1 reads ENHRY; CDR2 reads SYGVKD. The junction had 14 bases not matched to a gene; V was cut back by 0 bases and J by 4 bases. The CDR3 loop reads CAISESGVSRGLGTEAFF. The CDR3, as DNA: TGTGCCATCAGTGAGTCGGGCGTTTCGAGGGGGCTTGGCACTGAAGCTTTCTTT.

The J gene is TRBJ2-3, the V gene TRBV5-1; D may match TRBD1 or TRBD2 (5 bases each). This CDR3 comprises 14 residues. Germline V gives CDR1 SGHRS, CDR2 YFSETQ. Trimming took off 7 bases at V and 2 bases at J, with 14 bases between the two ends. CDR3 DNA: TGCGCCAGCGCCGCGAGGGGTGACACAGATACGCAGTATTTT. Protein sequence: CASAARGDTDTQYF.

The chain is built from TRBV20-1 and TRBJ2-7; 12 bases align to TRBD2. Germline V gene lookup returns CDR1 DFQATT and CDR2 SNEGSKA (reference sequence). The CDR3 length is 18 residues. Trimming took 0 bases from V and 0 from J; bases not matched to a gene: 9. The CDR3 spells CSARDSRPSGRASYEQYF. CDR3 in DNA: TGCAGTGCTAGAGATTCTAGGCCTAGCGGGAGGGCCTCCTACGAGCAGTACTTC.

The sample holds many counts of this clonotype. The chain carries TRBV18 and TRBJ2-5; D possibly uses TRBD1 or TRBD2 (5 bases each). This CDR3 spans 13 amino acids. V lost 3 bases and J lost 7, with 12 bases in between. Germline V lookup: CDR1 KGHSH, CDR2 LQKENI. The CDR3 protein is CASSPPGRGTQYF. CDR3 DNA: TGTGCCAGCTCACCGCCGGGACGCGGGACCCAGTACTTC.

The chain employs TRBV29-1 and TRBJ1-3; a weak D match, TRBD1 (5 bases). Germline assignment: CDR1 SQVTM and CDR2 ANQGSEA. The CDR3 totals 15 residues. Trimming took off 4 bases at V and 0 bases at J, with 13 bases between the two ends. The CDR3 loop reads CSVGDRQLSGNTIYF. CDR3 nucleotides: TGCAGCGTTGGGGACCGACAGCTCTCTGGAAACACCATATATTTT.

V usage is TRBV2 and J usage is TRBJ1-5, with a weak D call TRBD1 (6 bases). V gave up 10 bases and J gave up 5 bases, with 12 bases separating them. CDR3 length: 12 residues. From germline, CDR1 is SNHLY and CDR2 FYNNEI. CDR3 residues: CATRTEDQPQHF. CDR3 in DNA: TGTGCCACCAGGACAGAGGATCAGCCCCAGCATTTT. Combining the CDR3 with reference TRBV2 and TRBJ1-5 gives the whole variable domain EPEVTQTPSHQVTQMGQEVILRCVPISNHLYFYWYRQILGQKVEFLVSFYNNEISEKSEIFDDQFSVERPDGSNFTLKIRSTKLEDSAMYFCATRTEDQPQHFGDGTRLSIL.

This chain joins TRBV18 and TRBJ2-6; D unresolved. Germline values: CDR1 KGHSH, CDR2 LQKENI. The germline V and J ends were trimmed by 2 bases and 0 bases, with 5 bases remaining between them. The length of the CDR3 is 15 residues. The CDR3 coding sequence is TGTGCCAGCTCACCATTGCCCTCTGGGGCCAACGTCCTGACTTTC. Its protein is CASSPLPSGANVLTF. The full variable domain, completed using reference TRBV18 and TRBJ2-6, is NAGVMQNPRHLVRRRGQEARLRCSPMKGHSHVYWYRQLPEEGLKFMVYLQKENIIDESGMPKERFSAEFPKEGPSILRIQQVVRGDSAAYFCASSPLPSGANVLTFGAGSRLTVL.

This clonotype was observed a handful of times. The chain carries TRBV29-1 and TRBJ1-1; D is ambiguous. This CDR3 comprises 10 residues. V gave up 4 bases and J gave up 2 bases, with 2 bases separating them. Germline-derived CDR1 and CDR2 are SQVTM and ANQGSEA. This chain's CDR3 is CSVANTEAFF. CDR3 in DNA: TGCAGCGTTGCAAACACTGAAGCTTTCTTT.